Following are 25 T cell receptor beta chains from one sample sequenced in a study of tissue T cells after allogeneic stem cell transplantation. The table came from immunoSEQ multiplex PCR; TCRdb's copy has only in-frame clones and leaves some out. In the table there are roughly 6,400 clones, 40% to 50% of which are singletons. The time point is: mouse harvest day 7 after allogeneic transplant. Tail vein injection delivered 10^7 T-cell-depleted bone marrow cells and 10^6 splenic CD5+ T cells. What was sequenced was gut tissue. These receptors were collected from a female BALB/c mouse given C57BL/6 T cells with graft-versus-host disease after an allogeneic hematopoietic cell transplant.

About this clone: Gene and germline names: mouse. The sequence runs out 1 residue before the end of the CDR3; the remainder is reconstructed from the germline J gene. This chain joins TRBV26 and TRBJ1-2; perhaps TRBD1 as D (5 bases). Germline values: CDR1 KGHPV, CDR2 FQNQEV (reference sequence). CDR3 size: 12 residues. Trimming pared 7 bases from V and 1 base from J, leaving 7 bases between. CDR3 sequence: CASTTGNSDYTF. CDR3 bases read: TGTGCCAGCACCACAGGAAACTCCGACTACACC.

By share, this clone counts as medium-sized. Gene names are the mouse ones. The read ends 1 residue early relative to the CDR3; the germline J gene fills the gap. The gene calls are TRBV1 and TRBJ2-5; D may be TRBD1 or TRBD2 (6 bases each). CDR1 and CDR2 from the germline V gene are NSQYPW and LRSPGD (reference sequence). This CDR3 comprises 14 residues. V lost 0 bases and J 2 bases, leaving 6 bases between the germline ends. CDR3 protein: CTCSAEGAQDTQYF. Incomplete CDR3 DNA: TGCACCTGCAGTGCAGAGGGGGCCCAAGACACCCAGTAC.

For this clone: The listed genes are named as in mouse. The observed sequence ends 1 residue before the CDR3 terminus, with the missing tail filled in from the germline J gene. The chain has TRBV3 and TRBJ2-4, with a tentative D call TRBD1 (6 bases). Trimming removed 5 bases from V and 1 base from J, with 10 bases in between. The CDR3 runs 14 residues. Germline CDR1 is SNHLY and CDR2 is FYNGKV (reference sequence). Partial CDR3 DNA: TGTGCCAGCAGCCTGGAGGGGGGTCAAAACACCTTGTAC. As protein: CASSLEGGQNTLY. The full CDR3 protein is CASSLEGGQNTLYF.

Note on this clone: The genes and germline here are from mouse. The read terminates 1 residue before the CDR3 end, so the remaining end is supplied by the germline J gene. V gene TRBV16 combines with J gene TRBJ2-4; possible D gene TRBD2, 7 bases. CDR1 is SGHSA and CDR2 is FRNQAP in the germline V gene. The CDR3 has 14 residues. Trimming left V 3 bases short and J 3 bases short, with 10 bases between. The part of the CDR3 DNA that was read is TGTGCAAGCAGCTTTCGGGGGGCCCAAAACACCTTGTAC. It yields the protein CASSFRGAQNTLY. The entire CDR3 is CASSFRGAQNTLYF.

This clone was recorded once. Gene names and germline match the mouse. The read stops 1 residue short of the end of the CDR3; the missing end is completed from the germline J gene. This chain joins TRBV12-1 and TRBJ2-7; D is ambiguous. Germline CDR1 and CDR2: SGHSN and HYEKVE. CDR3 length equals 12 residues. V was trimmed by 0 bases and J by 4 bases, leaving 6 bases between them. This CDR3 reads CASSLAHYEQYF. The sequenced CDR3 bases are TGTGCCAGCTCTCTCGCACATTATGAACAGTAC.

Remarks on this clone: Here the gene names and germline are mouse. The DNA ends 1 residue before the CDR3 does, and the rest of the CDR3 is filled in from the germline J gene. The gene calls are TRBV26 and TRBJ1-4; D gene unclear. CDR3 size: 12 residues. The V end lost 2 bases, the J end lost 6 bases, and 4 bases lay between the germline ends. Looked up from germline, CDR1 is KGHPV and CDR2 is FQNQEV (reference sequence). The CDR3 loop is CASSLGHERLFF. Incomplete CDR3 DNA: TGTGCCAGCAGTCTGGGGCACGAAAGATTATTT.

This clone ranks as large. Germline and genes: mouse. The DNA ends 1 residue before the CDR3 does, and the rest of the CDR3 is filled in from the germline J gene. V gene TRBV29 combines with J gene TRBJ1-2, with D unclear. Germline V gene lookup returns CDR1 MSHET and CDR2 SYDVDS. There are 13 residues in the CDR3. V was shortened by 6 bases and J by 0 bases, with 8 bases between the two germline ends. CDR3 DNA (partial): TGTGCTAGCAGAGGCAGCGCAAACTCCGACTACACC. This translates into CASRGSANSDYT. In full, the CDR3 is CASRGSANSDYTF.

Of note for this clone: Mouse gene names and germline throughout. The missing CDR3 end, 1 residue past where the read stops, is filled in from the germline J gene. This sequence joins TRBV16 and TRBJ2-7; D gene unclear. V was shortened by 0 bases and J by 0 bases, with 6 bases between the two germline ends. The germline V gene encodes CDR1 SGHSA and CDR2 FRNQAP. The CDR3 covers 14 residues. The CDR3 loop reads CASSLEGSSYEQYF. The sequenced part of the CDR3 DNA is TGTGCAAGCAGCTTAGAGGGCAGCTCCTATGAACAGTAC.

Regarding this clone: Genes and germline come from the mouse. The CDR3 extends 1 residue past the end of the read, so its final part is completed from the germline J gene. The chain employs TRBV4 and TRBJ2-7; 9 positions match TRBD2. The V gene's germline CDR1 is LGHDT and CDR2 YNNKQL (reference sequence). The CDR3 spans 13 residues. V lost 3 bases to trimming and J lost 4 bases; unmatched junction nucleotides: 1. CDR3 in amino acids: CASSYWGGYEQYF. The CDR3 bases that were read are TGTGCCAGCAGCTACTGGGGGGGTTATGAACAGTAC.

This clone was seen more than once but under ten times. Genes and germline are mouse. The CDR3 goes on 1 residue after the read ends, and that part is filled in from the germline J gene. The chain combines TRBV13-2 with TRBJ1-3; TRBD1 might be the D (6 bases). Germline values: CDR1 NNHNN, CDR2 SYGAGS (reference sequence). Trimming took off 0 bases at V and 0 bases at J, with 13 bases between the two ends. There are 17 residues in the CDR3. CDR3 DNA, as far as it was read: TGTGCCAGCGGTGATGCACGCAGGGGTAATTCTGGAAATACGCTCTAT. It codes for CASGDARRGNSGNTLY. The entire CDR3 reads CASGDARRGNSGNTLYF.

This clone occurred a few times. Genes and germline come from the mouse. The read ends 1 residue shy of where the CDR3 ends; the end is completed using the germline J gene. The genes are TRBV26 and TRBJ2-7; 8 bases map to TRBD2. Germline CDR1 and CDR2: KGHPV and FQNQEV (reference sequence). V lost 4 bases and J lost 0; bases outside the gene matches: 5. The CDR3 spans 15 residues. CDR3 bases read: TGTGCCAGCAGTCCCTACTGGGGGAACTCCTATGAACAGTAC. Translated: CASSPYWGNSYEQY. Given in full, the CDR3 is CASSPYWGNSYEQYF.

Within the sample, this clone is medium-sized. All gene names here are mouse names. The sequenced fragment ends 1 residue before the CDR3 boundary, so the rest is inferred from the germline J gene. The chain couples TRBV26 to TRBJ1-4, with no clear D. V was shortened by 3 bases and J by 0 bases, with 8 bases between the two germline ends. The CDR3 has 15 amino acids. CDR1 and CDR2 from the germline V gene are KGHPV and FQNQEV (reference sequence). This CDR3 reads CASSLGPISNERLFF. CDR3 DNA (partial): TGTGCCAGCAGTCTTGGTCCAATTTCCAACGAAAGATTATTT.

This clone has more than one count but fewer than ten. The gene symbols are mouse symbols. The read falls 1 residue short of the CDR3 end, and the missing part is taken from the germline J gene. The chain is built from TRBV13-2 and TRBJ2-7, with D unclear. Trimming took 1 base from V and 3 from J, leaving 8 bases between them. The CDR3 contains 13 residues. Germline V lookup: CDR1 NNHNN, CDR2 SYGAGS (reference sequence). The CDR3 spells CASGDTALYEQYF. CDR3 DNA, as far as it was read: TGTGCCAGCGGTGATACCGCCCTCTATGAACAGTAC.

Within the sample, this clone is medium-sized (0.01 to 0.1%). Genes here carry mouse names. The read ends 1 residue shy of where the CDR3 ends; the end is completed using the germline J gene. The chain carries TRBV31 and TRBJ1-4; D call uncertain. CDR1 and CDR2 from the germline V gene are GKSSPN and SITVG. V was trimmed by 0 bases and J by 0 bases, leaving 5 bases between them. This CDR3 region has 14 residues. The CDR3 bases that were read are TGTGCCTGGAGTCTAGGAATTTCCAACGAAAGATTATTT. Protein sequence: CAWSLGISNERLF. The full-length CDR3 reads as CAWSLGISNERLFF.

Comment on this clone: The gene names given are mouse names. Read coverage stops 1 residue before the CDR3 terminus; the germline J gene supplies the remainder. The chain uses TRBV26 and TRBJ2-2, with 9 bases identical to TRBD1. V was pared by 4 bases and J by 1 base, with 1 base of the junction left unmatched. Germline V gives CDR1 KGHPV, CDR2 FQNQEV (reference sequence). The CDR3 sequence is 15 residues long. The DNA read from the CDR3 is TGTGCCAGCAGTCGACAGGGGGTAAACACCGGGCAGCTCTAC. Its protein product is CASSRQGVNTGQLY. The CDR3 as a whole reads CASSRQGVNTGQLYF.

Comments on this clone: Mouse names are used for the genes. From the germline J gene comes the end of the CDR3, since the read stops 1 residue before it. J is TRBJ1-1 and V is TRBV26; D is ambiguous. The length of the CDR3 is 13 residues. Germline values: CDR1 KGHPV, CDR2 FQNQEV (reference sequence). V was cut by 3 bases and J by 0 bases, with 5 bases left in between. CDR3 region: CASSLDPNTEVFF. CDR3 DNA, as far as it was read: TGTGCCAGCAGTCTTGACCCAAACACAGAAGTCTTC. Full variable domain (rest looked up from reference TRBV26 and TRBJ1-1): NSKVIQTPRYLVKGQGQKAKMRCIPEKGHPVVFWYQQNKNNEFKFLINFQNQEVLQQIDMTEKRFSAECPSNSPCSLEIQSSEAGDSALYLCASSLDPNTEVFFGKGTRLTVV.

Notes on this clone: Genes here carry mouse names. The chain's CDR3 is CASSFGGRDTQYF. The sequenced CDR3 bases are TGTGCTAGCAGTTTCGGGGGGCGAGACACCCAGTAC. The chain is built from TRBV29 and TRBJ2-5; tentative D call: TRBD2 (7 bases). The sequenced fragment ends 1 residue before the CDR3 boundary, so the rest is inferred from the germline J gene. V was trimmed by 3 bases and J by 5 bases, leaving 9 bases between them. The CDR3 totals 13 residues. Germline CDR1 is MSHET and CDR2 is SYDVDS.

As regards this clone: Genes here carry mouse names. The DNA ends 1 residue before the CDR3 does, and the rest of the CDR3 is filled in from the germline J gene. The chain recombines TRBV23 with TRBJ2-5. CDR3 size: 14 residues. Germline V gene lookup returns CDR1 KGHTA and CDR2 FQNQQP. The CDR3 sequence is CSSSQSGAQDTQYF. Partial CDR3 DNA: TGCTCCAGCAGTCAATCGGGGGCCCAAGACACCCAGTAC.

Comments on this clone: The gene names here belong to mouse. The CDR3 is cut off 1 residue early in the read; its end comes from the germline J gene. The V gene is TRBV29, the J gene TRBJ1-3, with D unclear. Germline-derived CDR1 and CDR2 are MSHET and SYDVDS. The CDR3 length is 15 residues. V lost 0 bases to trimming and J lost 0 bases, with 6 bases between them. CDR3 residues: CASSLSSNSGNTLYF. CDR3 DNA (partial): TGTGCTAGCAGTTTATCCTCAAATTCTGGAAATACGCTCTAT.

A note on this clone: Gene labels here are mouse ones. The read terminates 1 residue ahead of where the CDR3 ends, so the germline J gene completes it. This chain connects TRBV16 to TRBJ1-1; D gene ambiguous. V shed 0 bases and J shed 2 bases, with 7 bases lying between them. Germline CDR1 SGHSA, CDR2 FRNQAP. CDR3 length equals 14 residues. CDR3 residues: CASSLEGGNTEVFF. The CDR3 bases that were read are TGTGCAAGCAGCTTAGAGGGAGGCAACACAGAAGTCTTC.

Judged by abundance, this clone is medium-sized. Gene names refer to mouse genes. The CDR3 loop reads CASSRDWANQDTQYF. CDR3 DNA (partial): TGTGCCAGCAGCCGGGACTGGGCAAACCAAGACACCCAGTAC. This chain links TRBV26 with TRBJ2-5, with 9 bases lining up with TRBD2. Coverage ceases 1 residue before the CDR3 finishes, and the germline J gene fills in the end. This CDR3 region has 15 residues. J gave up 0 bases and V 6 bases, and 4 bases lay outside the gene matches. Germline-derived CDR1 and CDR2 are KGHPV and FQNQEV (reference sequence).

Concerning this clone itself: Here the gene names and germline are mouse. The read ends 1 residue before the CDR3 terminus; that terminus is restored from the germline J gene. The chain employs TRBV3 and TRBJ2-2; D tentatively fits TRBD1 or TRBD2 (5 bases each). V lost 1 base and J 2 bases, leaving 5 bases between the germline ends. From germline, CDR1 is SNHLY and CDR2 FYNGKV (reference sequence). The CDR3 contains 14 residues. The CDR3 reads CASSLGGNTGQLYF. The part of the CDR3 DNA that was read is TGTGCCAGCAGCTTAGGGGGGAACACCGGGCAGCTCTAC.

As for this clone: Mouse gene names and germline throughout. The sequenced fragment ends 1 residue before the CDR3 boundary, so the rest is inferred from the germline J gene. V is TRBV20 and J is TRBJ2-5; possibly TRBD2 for D (6 bases). The V and J ends lost 0 bases and 5 bases respectively, with 12 bases between them. Germline values: CDR1 GFQATS, CDR2 STVNSAI. The CDR3 consists of 14 residues. This chain's CDR3 is CGARDLGRGDTQYF. Partial CDR3 DNA: TGTGGTGCTAGGGATCTGGGGAGAGGAGACACCCAGTAC.

The table lists this clone with a few counts. Gene names refer to mouse genes. Coverage ceases 1 residue before the CDR3 finishes, and the germline J gene fills in the end. The chain uses TRBV26 and TRBJ1-1; possibly TRBD1 for D (6 bases). The CDR3 spans 14 residues. Per germline, CDR1 KGHPV and CDR2 FQNQEV (reference sequence). The V and J ends lost 1 base and 3 bases respectively, with 9 bases between them. The CDR3 bases that were read are TGTGCCAGCAGTCTGTATTCAGGGGACACAGAAGTCTTC. Protein sequence: CASSLYSGDTEVF. Given in full, the CDR3 is CASSLYSGDTEVFF.

Regarding this clone: Each gene name is a mouse one. The CDR3 end falls 1 residue outside the read, so it is completed with the germline J gene. The chain recombines TRBV5 with TRBJ2-7; the match to TRBD2 covers 10 bases. Trimming removed 4 bases from V and 4 bases from J; junction bases left unmatched: 4. The CDR3 is made up of 14 amino acids. From germline, CDR1 is LGHNA and CDR2 YNLKQL (reference sequence). The sequenced part of the CDR3 DNA is TGTGCCAGCAGCCCTCGGGGACTGGGGTATGAACAGTAC. This encodes CASSPRGLGYEQY. The CDR3 as a whole reads CASSPRGLGYEQYF.